Listed below are T cell receptor beta chains from one sample, sequenced in a study of blood T cell repertoires in COVID-19. Produced via immunoSEQ multiplex PCR; TCRdb's table is partial and in-frame only. This sample has 60,000 or so clones; roughly 87% occur once, and the top ten carry 10%. What was sequenced was peripheral blood. The receptor source for this set is a human donor with acute or convalescent COVID-19. The donor label of this sample is uncertain. Each CDR3 is given with its conserved first and last residue. The D gene is left open where the match is weak. Size is omitted from some rows. Given values are once, few, many or a class for expanded clones.

size	D	V	J	DNA	CDR3
few	.	TRBV7-9	TRBJ1-2	TGTGCCAGCAGCTTAGGGGCAGGGCTTGGCTACACCTTC	CASSLGAGLGYTF
.	TRBD1	TRBV7-2	TRBJ2-1	TGTGCCAGCAGCCCCCGAGGACAGGGAAACGGCGGGCGCTACAATGAGCAGTTCTTC	CASSPRGQGNGGRYNEQFF
.	.	TRBV7-9	TRBJ1-1	TGTGCCAGCAGCTTATCTGCAGGAAACACTGAAGCTTTCTTT	CASSLSAGNTEAFF
.	.	TRBV24-1	TRBJ2-2	TGTGCCACCAGTGACCCGCGGGACGCCCCGAACACCGGGGAGCTGTTTTTT	CATSDPRDAPNTGELFF
.	.	TRBV10-3	TRBJ2-1	TGTGCCATCAGTGGCGACAGAAAAAGCTCCTACAATGAGCAGTTCTTC	CAISGDRKSSYNEQFF
.	.	TRBV27	TRBJ1-1	TGTGCCAGCAGTCACTCCCCCATGAACACTGAAGCTTTCTTT	CASSHSPMNTEAFF
.	TRBD2	TRBV9	TRBJ2-1	TGTGCCAGCAGCCCTCGACTAGCGGGGGGGTACAATGAGCAGTTCTTC	CASSPRLAGGYNEQFF
once	.	TRBV5-6	TRBJ1-5	TGTGCCAGCAGCTTAGGACAATCCTATAGCAATCAGCCCCAGCATTTT	CASSLGQSYSNQPQHF
.	TRBD1	TRBV7-9	TRBJ1-2	TGTGCCAGCAGCTTGGGACAGGGGAATGGCTACACCTTC	CASSLGQGNGYTF
.	TRBD2	TRBV18	TRBJ2-7	TGTGCCAGCTCCCCAAGTCGGACTAGCGGGGTCTACGAGCAGTACTTC	CASSPSRTSGVYEQYF
.	.	TRBV13	TRBJ1-4	TGTGCCAGCAGCTTAGCCCGGACAAGGAATGAAAAACTGTTTTTT	CASSLARTRNEKLFF
.	.	TRBV19	TRBJ2-7	TGTGCCAGTAGTATAGAATTAGCCTACGAGCAGTACTTC	CASSIELAYEQYF
.	.	TRBV19	TRBJ2-3	TGTGCCAGTCGCGGGGGCACAGATACGCAGTATTTT	CASRGGTDTQYF
.	.	TRBV7-8	TRBJ1-1	TGTGCCAGCAGCTCTCGAGGCGCTGAAGCTTTCTTT	CASSSRGAEAFF
few	TRBD1	TRBV18	TRBJ1-6	TGTGCCAGCTCACCCGAGACAGGGAGTGATTCACCCCTCCACTTT	CASSPETGSDSPLHF
.	.	TRBV2	TRBJ1-6	TGTGCCAGCAGCGGAAGGGAGGGAGGATCACCCCTCCACTTT	CASSGREGGSPLHF
.	TRBD1	TRBV10-3	TRBJ2-7	TGTGCCATCAGTGGAGGGACAGGGGGACCCTACGAGCAGTACTTC	CAISGGTGGPYEQYF
.	TRBD1	TRBV2	TRBJ2-4	TGTGCCAGCAGCCAGGGGGAGACAAACATTCAGTACTTC	CASSQGETNIQYF
.	.	TRBV15	TRBJ2-1	TGTGCCACCAGCAGAGATTTCCAGGGGCTCGGCAATGAGCAGTTCTTC	CATSRDFQGLGNEQFF
.	.	TRBV5-1	TRBJ1-2	TGCGCCAGCAGCTTGCCAGGGATATATGGCTACACCTTC	CASSLPGIYGYTF
.	TRBD2	TRBV18	TRBJ2-5	TGTGCCAGCTCAACAGCGGGAGTCGTGGAGACCCAGTACTTC	CASSTAGVVETQYF
.	.	TRBV24-1	TRBJ2-5	TGTGCCACCAGTGAAGGGCAGGGTTTCGCGAAGACCCAGTACTTC	CATSEGQGFAKTQYF
few	.	TRBV20-1	TRBJ2-3	TGCAGTGCTAGTGGACGGGAAAGCACAGATACGCAGTATTTT	CSASGRESTDTQYF
.	.	TRBV7-8	TRBJ1-2	TGTGCCAGCAGCCCATTACGAGTGTACGGCTACACCTTC	CASSPLRVYGYTF
.	TRBD2	TRBV5-1	TRBJ2-3	TGCGCCAGCAGCTTCGGGACTAGCGGGGGGGCTAGCACAGATACGCAGTATTTT	CASSFGTSGGASTDTQYF
.	.	TRBV15	TRBJ2-7	TGTGCCACCAGCAGGGCCGCCTCCTACGAGCAGTACTTC	CATSRAASYEQYF
.	TRBD2	TRBV24-1	TRBJ2-5	TGTGCCACCAGTGATCCCCGGGGGAGGGTAGAGACCCAGTACTTC	CATSDPRGRVETQYF
.	.	TRBV6-1	TRBJ2-7	TGTGCCAGCAGTGAATTAGTATCCTACGAGCAGTACTTC	CASSELVSYEQYF
.	TRBD1	TRBV29-1	TRBJ1-4	TGCAGCGTTGGACGACAGGGGGAAAAACTGTTTTTT	CSVGRQGEKLFF
.	TRBD1	TRBV5-1	TRBJ2-3	TGCGCCAGCAGCTCGACCGGGACAGAAATCACAGATACGCAGTATTTT	CASSSTGTEITDTQYF
few	TRBD1	TRBV19	TRBJ2-7	TGTGCCAGTAGTCCTGGAGGGACAGGGGGCGTCGAGCAGTACTTC	CASSPGGTGGVEQYF
.	TRBD2	TRBV5-1	TRBJ2-5	TGCGCCAGCAGCACCAGACTAGCGGGAGCCCCGGAGGAGACCCAGTACTTC	CASSTRLAGAPEETQYF
.	TRBD2	TRBV4-2	TRBJ2-3	TGTGCCAGCAGCCAAGAAGAAGAGGGACTAGCGCGCACAGATACGCAGTATTTT	CASSQEEEGLARTDTQYF
.	.	TRBV6-2/TRBV6-3	TRBJ2-1	TGTGCCAGCAGTTACTCATCTCTGGGCCGTGGCGATGAGCAGTTCTTC	CASSYSSLGRGDEQFF
.	.	TRBV5-1	TRBJ1-6	TGCGCCAGCAGCTTGGATCCGGGCGGGGCACCCCTCCACTTT	CASSLDPGGAPLHF
.	TRBD2	TRBV9	TRBJ2-1	TGTGCCAGCAGCGTATCTAGCGGTTATTACAATGAGCAGTTCTTC	CASSVSSGYYNEQFF
.	.	TRBV3-1/TRBV3-2	TRBJ1-2	TGTGCCAGCAGCCCGACGCGGGCGGGAGGCTACACCTTC	CASSPTRAGGYTF